The T cell receptor beta chain under discussion was sequenced for a study of early T cells in non-severe SARS-CoV-2 infection. Across the study: Chains from this unsorted whole-blood bulk RNA could not be paired. Points from the study as a whole: VDJdb matches were skewed toward anti-spike CD8 T cell responses.

Germline V gene lookup returns CDR1 SGHKS and CDR2 YYEKEE (reference sequence). Trimming took 0 bases from V and 2 from J, leaving 12 bases between them. This CDR3 has 16 residues. This clonotype was recorded many times. Its antigen is currently unknown. Individually, cDNA molecules had unique molecular identifiers attached to them. TCRdb independently ran MiXCR on the 5' RACE reads; one entry per CDR3 protein. This sample has about 52,000 distinct CDR3 sequences, with 8% to 10% found just once. The sequencing input was whole blood. V gene TRBV5-5 combines with J gene TRBJ1-5, with a weak D call TRBD1 (5 bases). The origin of this receptor is an adult who was a healthcare worker with PCR-confirmed SARS-CoV-2 infection or an uninfected control (not recorded which). The CDR3 DNA reads as TGTGCCAGCAGCTTGGATCAGGGAGGAGGCAATCAGCCCCAGCATTTT. As protein: CASSLDQGGGNQPQHF.